These T cell receptor beta chains were read from a single sample in a study of T cells in Graves' hyperthyroidism and ophthalmopathy. TCRdb independently ran MiXCR on the multiplex PCR reads; one entry per CDR3 protein. The sample includes under 450,000 distinct CDR3 sequences, about 15% of them seen just once. Input material: blood. These receptors came from a woman aged 18-30 years with Graves' hyperthyroidism. Both conserved end residues are part of each CDR3. Fields, in order: V gene, clone size, D gene, J gene, CDR3 protein, CDR3 DNA. The D gene is left open where the match is weak. Rows may omit the clone size; those that give it use once, few, many or a size class.

TRBV6-2/TRBV6-3	many	TRBD2	TRBJ2-2	CASSSGTSMAAGELFF	TGTGCCAGCAGTTCAGGGACTAGTATGGCGGCCGGGGAGCTGTTTTTT
TRBV7-9	few	-	TRBJ1-3	CASSRVDRLNTIYF	TGTGCCAGCAGCCGTGTCGACAGGCTAAACACCATATATTTT
TRBV7-2	-	TRBD2	TRBJ2-1	CASSPLAGMYNEQFF	TGTGCCAGCAGCCCTCTAGCGGGGATGTACAATGAGCAGTTCTTC
TRBV14	-	TRBD1	TRBJ1-1	CASSARGRGVMVNTEAFF	TGTGCCAGCAGCGCAAGGGGGCGGGGGGTCATGGTGAACACTGAAGCTTTCTTT
TRBV3-1	many	-	TRBJ2-5	CASSQVRVLEETQYF	TGTGCCAGCAGCCAAGTGAGGGTATTAGAAGAGACCCAGTACTTC
TRBV28	many	TRBD2	TRBJ2-1	CASSLPSGIFNEQFF	TGTGCCAGCAGTTTGCCCAGCGGGATATTCAATGAGCAGTTCTTC
TRBV5-1	many	TRBD1	TRBJ2-7	CASSLAFRRTGLTYEQYF	TGCGCCAGCAGCTTGGCTTTCCGGCGGACAGGGCTGACCTACGAGCAGTACTTC
TRBV5-1	many	-	TRBJ1-1	CASSPAGKNTEAFF	TGCGCCAGCAGCCCGGCGGGTAAGAACACTGAAGCTTTCTTT
TRBV2	many	-	TRBJ1-3	CASRREFSGNTIYF	TGTGCCAGCAGGAGGGAGTTCTCTGGAAACACCATATATTTT
TRBV25-1	-	-	TRBJ1-4	CASSQPSGGKLFF	TGTGCCAGCAGTCAACCCTCGGGCGGAAAACTGTTTTTT
TRBV5-1	many	TRBD2	TRBJ2-3	CASSLSSGTTDTQYF	TGCGCCAGCAGCTTGAGTAGCGGGACCACAGATACGCAGTATTTT
TRBV5-4	-	TRBD2	TRBJ2-5	CASSLEAGGRETQYF	TGTGCCAGCAGCTTGGAAGCGGGAGGGCGAGAGACCCAGTACTTC
TRBV3-1	-	TRBD2	TRBJ2-4	CASSQDRLAGAPTLKNIQYF	TGTGCCAGCAGCCAAGATCGACTAGCGGGGGCCCCCACCCTCAAAAACATTCAGTACTTC
TRBV3-1	many	TRBD2	TRBJ2-3	CASSQRRGATASTDTQYF	TGTGCCAGCAGCCAAAGGCGGGGGGCGACCGCTAGCACAGATACGCAGTATTTT
TRBV4-1	-	-	TRBJ2-1	CASSQYGSGRVAYNEQFF	TGCGCCAGCAGCCAATACGGGTCAGGCAGGGTGGCCTACAATGAGCAGTTCTTC
TRBV6-2/TRBV6-3	many	-	TRBJ1-3	CASLRAQSPSEGNTIYF	TGTGCCAGCCTTCGTGCCCAGTCACCCTCGGAGGGAAACACCATATATTTT
TRBV7-6	many	-	TRBJ2-5	CASSLGQPKTQYF	TGTGCCAGCAGCTTAGGACAGCCAAAGACCCAGTACTTC
TRBV19	many	-	TRBJ1-1	CASSWAGDTEAFF	TGTGCCAGTAGTTGGGCCGGGGACACTGAAGCTTTCTTT
TRBV3-1	many	TRBD2	TRBJ2-1	CASSPRAGEEFF	TGTGCCAGCAGCCCGCGGGCGGGAGAGGAGTTCTTC
TRBV3-1	many	-	TRBJ2-7	CASSQGIGGSYEQYF	TGTGCCAGCAGCCAAGGAATCGGAGGCAGCTACGAGCAGTACTTC
TRBV6-1	many	-	TRBJ2-5	CASSEGYGGETQYF	TGTGCCAGCAGTGAAGGGTACGGGGGAGAGACCCAGTACTTC
TRBV19	many	TRBD1	TRBJ1-4	CASSMAGQINEKLFF	TGTGCCAGTAGTATGGCGGGACAGATTAATGAAAAACTGTTTTTT
TRBV30	many	-	TRBJ1-4	CAQTFNEKLFF	TGCGCTCAGACCTTTAATGAAAAACTGTTTTTT
TRBV28	many	-	TRBJ1-4	CASSRPLSGNEKLFF	TGTGCCAGCAGCCGACCCCTATCGGGTAATGAAAAACTGTTTTTT
TRBV20-1	-	TRBD2	TRBJ2-3	CSALGTSGERTQYF	TGCAGTGCTCTCGGGACTAGCGGGGAGCGTACGCAGTATTTT
TRBV6-2/TRBV6-3	many	TRBD1	TRBJ1-5	CASSPRQGGSNQPQHF	TGTGCCAGCAGCCCCCGACAGGGAGGGAGCAATCAGCCCCAGCATTTT
TRBV10-3	-	TRBD1	TRBJ1-2	CAISEPALDRNYGYTF	TGTGCCATCAGTGAGCCGGCCTTGGACAGGAACTATGGCTACACCTTC
TRBV13	many	TRBD1	TRBJ2-7	CASSFRGFNEQYF	TGTGCCAGCAGCTTCAGGGGGTTCAACGAGCAGTACTTC
TRBV9	many	-	TRBJ2-7	CASSPHGGAGEQYF	TGTGCCAGCAGCCCTCACGGTGGGGCAGGCGAGCAGTACTTC
TRBV30	-	-	TRBJ2-7	CAWSAQSEEYF	TGTGCCTGGAGTGCCCAAAGCGAGGAGTACTTC
TRBV6-1	many	TRBD1	TRBJ1-2	CASSESSGQGTWNYGYTF	TGTGCCAGCAGTGAATCGAGCGGACAGGGAACGTGGAACTATGGCTACACCTTC
TRBV5-8	-	-	TRBJ1-5	CASSLTVTNQPQHF	TGTGCCAGCAGCTTGACAGTGACCAATCAGCCCCAGCATTTT
TRBV12-3/TRBV12-4	many	-	TRBJ2-4	CASSLGNIQYF	TGTGCCAGCAGTTTAGGGAACATTCAGTACTTC
TRBV6-1	few	TRBD2	TRBJ2-2	CASIQAGGRVGELFF	TGTGCCAGCATCCAAGCGGGAGGAAGGGTCGGGGAGCTGTTTTTT
TRBV5-1	many	TRBD2	TRBJ2-3	CASSLDIAGASPDTQYF	TGCGCCAGCAGCTTGGATATAGCGGGGGCTTCTCCAGATACGCAGTATTTT
TRBV20-1	few	-	TRBJ2-4	CSAKLQLAKNIQYF	TGCAGTGCTAAACTTCAACTAGCCAAAAACATTCAGTACTTC
TRBV19	few	TRBD1	TRBJ2-2	CASSVGQGLFTGELFF	TGTGCCAGTAGTGTCGGACAGGGTCTGTTCACCGGGGAGCTGTTTTTT
TRBV9	many	-	TRBJ1-2	CASSSPGGGAHGYTF	TGTGCCAGCAGCTCCCCAGGAGGGGGGGCGCATGGCTACACCTTC
TRBV7-9	many	TRBD2	TRBJ2-3	CASSGPRRGGRASDTQYF	TGTGCCAGCAGCGGACCGAGGAGGGGAGGGCGGGCATCAGATACGCAGTATTTT
TRBV20-1	many	TRBD1	TRBJ2-7	CSAGTGMGSGEQYF	TGCAGTGCGGGGACAGGGATGGGTTCGGGCGAGCAGTACTTC
TRBV4-1	-	TRBD1	TRBJ2-6	CASSPLTTGNSGANVLTF	TGCGCCAGCAGCCCACTTACGACAGGGAACTCTGGGGCCAACGTCCTGACTTTC
TRBV27	many	-	TRBJ2-1	CASSLYREHAEQFF	TGTGCCAGCAGTTTATACCGGGAGCATGCTGAGCAGTTCTTC
TRBV6-2/TRBV6-3	many	-	TRBJ2-7	CASSYSSVPYEQYF	TGTGCCAGCAGTTACTCGTCGGTGCCCTACGAGCAGTACTTC
TRBV4-1	many	-	TRBJ2-1	CASSPPSHEQFF	TGCGCCAGCAGCCCACCTAGCCATGAGCAGTTCTTC
TRBV12-5	many	TRBD1	TRBJ2-5	CASGARQGAIGAQYF	TGTGCTAGTGGTGCCCGACAGGGGGCTATTGGGGCCCAGTACTTC
TRBV2	many	TRBD2	TRBJ2-1	CASSERRGVNNEQFF	TGTGCCAGCAGTGAAAGGCGGGGGGTAAACAATGAGCAGTTCTTC
TRBV6-1	-	-	TRBJ2-1	CASTISGGYNEQFF	TGTGCCAGCACCATTTCAGGTGGTTACAATGAGCAGTTCTTC
TRBV4-2	few	-	TRBJ1-2	CASSQDSGGYTF	TGTGCCAGCAGCCAAGACTCCGGCGGCTACACCTTC
TRBV20-1	few	-	TRBJ1-2	CSAAQGYGYGYTF	TGCAGTGCCGCCCAGGGATACGGCTATGGCTACACCTTC
TRBV6-5	-	TRBD2	TRBJ2-3	CASSYLAGTDTQYF	TGTGCCAGCAGTTATCTAGCGGGCACAGATACGCAGTATTTT
TRBV20-1	-	TRBD2	TRBJ2-2	CSARDRASGGYTGELFF	TGCAGTGCTAGAGATCGGGCTAGCGGGGGGTACACCGGGGAGCTGTTTTTT
TRBV28	many	TRBD1	TRBJ1-2	CATLRDSYGYTF	TGTGCCACCCTCCGGGACAGTTATGGCTACACCTTC
TRBV7-8	many	-	TRBJ2-3	CASSPYGGPRDTQYF	TGTGCCAGCAGCCCCTATGGCGGGCCTAGGGATACGCAGTATTTT
TRBV11-3	many	-	TRBJ2-5	CASSFLKGETQYF	TGTGCCAGCAGCTTTCTCAAGGGAGAGACCCAGTACTTC
TRBV5-1	many	TRBD1	TRBJ2-7	CASSPQGQDYEQYF	TGCGCCAGCAGCCCTCAAGGACAGGACTACGAGCAGTACTTC